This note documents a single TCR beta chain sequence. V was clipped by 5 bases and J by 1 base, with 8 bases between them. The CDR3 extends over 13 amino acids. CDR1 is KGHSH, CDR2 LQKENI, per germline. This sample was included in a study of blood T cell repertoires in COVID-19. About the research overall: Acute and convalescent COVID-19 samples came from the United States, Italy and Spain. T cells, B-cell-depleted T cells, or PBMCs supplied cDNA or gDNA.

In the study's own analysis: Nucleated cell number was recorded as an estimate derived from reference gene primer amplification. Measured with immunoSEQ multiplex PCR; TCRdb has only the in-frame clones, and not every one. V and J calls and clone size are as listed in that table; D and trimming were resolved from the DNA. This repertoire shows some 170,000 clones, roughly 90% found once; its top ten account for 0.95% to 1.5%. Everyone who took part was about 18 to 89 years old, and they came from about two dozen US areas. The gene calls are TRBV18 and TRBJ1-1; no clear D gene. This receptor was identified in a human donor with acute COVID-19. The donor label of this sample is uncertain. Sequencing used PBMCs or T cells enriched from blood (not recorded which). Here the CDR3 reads CASSAERNTEAFF. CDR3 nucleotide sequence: TGTGCCAGCTCAGCCGAGAGGAACACTGAAGCTTTCTTT.